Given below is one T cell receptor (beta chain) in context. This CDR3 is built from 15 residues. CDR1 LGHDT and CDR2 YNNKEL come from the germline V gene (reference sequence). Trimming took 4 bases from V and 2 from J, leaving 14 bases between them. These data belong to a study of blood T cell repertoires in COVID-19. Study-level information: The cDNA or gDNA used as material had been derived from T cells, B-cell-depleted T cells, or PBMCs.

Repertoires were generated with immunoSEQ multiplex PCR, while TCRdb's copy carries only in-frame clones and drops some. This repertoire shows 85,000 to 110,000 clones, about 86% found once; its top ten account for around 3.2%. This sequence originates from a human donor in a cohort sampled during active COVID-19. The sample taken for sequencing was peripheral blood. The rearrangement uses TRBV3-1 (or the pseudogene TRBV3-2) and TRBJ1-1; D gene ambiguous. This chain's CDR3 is CASSPRTGINTEAFF. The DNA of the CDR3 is TGTGCCAGCAGCCCAAGGACGGGAATAAACACTGAAGCTTTCTTT.